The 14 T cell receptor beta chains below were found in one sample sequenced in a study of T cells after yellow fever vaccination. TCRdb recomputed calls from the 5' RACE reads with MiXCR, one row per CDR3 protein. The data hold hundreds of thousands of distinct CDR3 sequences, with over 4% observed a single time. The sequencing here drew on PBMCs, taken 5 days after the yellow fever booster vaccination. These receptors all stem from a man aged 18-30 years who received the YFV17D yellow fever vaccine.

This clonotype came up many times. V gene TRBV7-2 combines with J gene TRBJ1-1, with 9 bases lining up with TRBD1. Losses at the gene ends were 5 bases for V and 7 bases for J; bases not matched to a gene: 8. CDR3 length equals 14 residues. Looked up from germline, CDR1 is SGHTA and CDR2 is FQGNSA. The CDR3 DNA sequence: TGTGCCAGCAGCCCCCGACAGGGGGTTGATGAAGCTTTCTTT. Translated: CASSPRQGVDEAFF.

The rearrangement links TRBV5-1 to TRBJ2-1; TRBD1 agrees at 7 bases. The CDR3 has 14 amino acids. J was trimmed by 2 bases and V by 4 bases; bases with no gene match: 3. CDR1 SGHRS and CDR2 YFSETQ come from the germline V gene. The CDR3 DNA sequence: TGCGCCAGCAGCCCCGGGACAGCCTACAATGAGCAGTTCTTC. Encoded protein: CASSPGTAYNEQFF.

CDR3 region: CASSETGTGPLYGYTF. CDR3 nucleotides: TGTGCCAGCAGCGAAACCGGGACAGGGCCCCTCTATGGCTACACCTTC. The chain is built from TRBV7-4 and TRBJ1-2; 9 positions match TRBD1. Unmatched junction bases numbered 11, after V lost 5 bases and J lost 4 bases. The germline gives CDR1 SGHVT, CDR2 SQSDAQ. There are 16 residues in the CDR3.

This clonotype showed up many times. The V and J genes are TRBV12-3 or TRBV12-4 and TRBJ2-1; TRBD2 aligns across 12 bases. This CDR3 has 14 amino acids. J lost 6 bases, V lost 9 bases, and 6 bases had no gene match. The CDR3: CASTSGGPSNEQFF. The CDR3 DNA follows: TGTGCCAGTACTAGCGGGGGGCCGAGCAATGAGCAGTTCTTC.

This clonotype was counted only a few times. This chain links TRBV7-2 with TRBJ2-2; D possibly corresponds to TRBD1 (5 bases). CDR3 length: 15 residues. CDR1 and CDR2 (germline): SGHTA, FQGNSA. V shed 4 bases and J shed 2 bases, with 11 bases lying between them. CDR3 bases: TGTGCCAGCAGCTGGGGCTCGGGCAACACCGGGGAGCTGTTTTTT. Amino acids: CASSWGSGNTGELFF.

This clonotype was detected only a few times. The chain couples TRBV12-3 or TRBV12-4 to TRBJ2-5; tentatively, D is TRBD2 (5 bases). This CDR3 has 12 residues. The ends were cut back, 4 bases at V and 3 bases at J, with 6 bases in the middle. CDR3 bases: TGTGCCAGCAGTTGGACTGAAGAGACCCAGTACTTC. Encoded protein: CASSWTEETQYF.

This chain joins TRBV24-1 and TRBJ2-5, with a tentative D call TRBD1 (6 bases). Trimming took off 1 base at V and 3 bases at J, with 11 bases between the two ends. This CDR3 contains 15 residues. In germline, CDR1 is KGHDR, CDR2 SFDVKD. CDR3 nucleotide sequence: TGTGCCACCAGTGATTTAGGGGACACGAAAGAGACCCAGTACTTC. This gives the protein CATSDLGDTKETQYF.

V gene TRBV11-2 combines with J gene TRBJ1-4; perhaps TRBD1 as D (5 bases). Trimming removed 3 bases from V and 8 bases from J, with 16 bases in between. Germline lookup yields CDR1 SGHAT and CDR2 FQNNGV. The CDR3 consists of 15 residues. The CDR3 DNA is TGTGCCAGCAGCTTTTCCGGGACGGATTGGGAAAAACTGTTTTTT. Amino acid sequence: CASSFSGTDWEKLFF.

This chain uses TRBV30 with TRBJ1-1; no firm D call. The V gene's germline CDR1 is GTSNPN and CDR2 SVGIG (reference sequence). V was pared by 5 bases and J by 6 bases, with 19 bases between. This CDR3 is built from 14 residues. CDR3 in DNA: TGTGCCTGGGGAGGTGGTCTAGGGATCGCTGAAGCTTTCTTT. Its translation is CAWGGGLGIAEAFF.

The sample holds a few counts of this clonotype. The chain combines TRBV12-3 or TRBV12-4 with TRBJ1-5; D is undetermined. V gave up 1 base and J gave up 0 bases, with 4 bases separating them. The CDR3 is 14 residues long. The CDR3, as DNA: TGTGCCAGCAGTTTAGGGAGTAGCAATCAGCCCCAGCATTTT. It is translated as CASSLGSSNQPQHF.

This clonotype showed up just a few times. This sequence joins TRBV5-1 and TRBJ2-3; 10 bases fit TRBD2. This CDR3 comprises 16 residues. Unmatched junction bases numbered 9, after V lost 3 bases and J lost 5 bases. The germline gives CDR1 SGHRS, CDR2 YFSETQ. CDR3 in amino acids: CASSSGERGGQDTQYF. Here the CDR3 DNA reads TGCGCCAGCAGCTCGGGGGAGCGGGGGGGCCAAGATACGCAGTATTTT.

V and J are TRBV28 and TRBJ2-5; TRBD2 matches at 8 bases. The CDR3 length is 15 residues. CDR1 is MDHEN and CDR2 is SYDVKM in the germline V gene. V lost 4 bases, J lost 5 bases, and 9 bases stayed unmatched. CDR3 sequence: CASSSRRGGVETQYF. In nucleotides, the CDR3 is TGTGCCAGCAGTTCTCGCCGGGGGGGGGTTGAGACCCAGTACTTC.

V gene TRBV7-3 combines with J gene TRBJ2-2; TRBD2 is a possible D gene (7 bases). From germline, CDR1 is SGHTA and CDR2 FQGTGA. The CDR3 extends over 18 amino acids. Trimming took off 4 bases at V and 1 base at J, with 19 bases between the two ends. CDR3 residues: CASSSRPQGGGNTGELFF. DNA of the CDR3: TGTGCCAGCAGCTCCCGACCACAGGGAGGGGGGAACACCGGGGAGCTGTTTTTT. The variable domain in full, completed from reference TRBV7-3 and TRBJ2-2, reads GAGVSQTPSNKVTEKGKYVELRCDPISGHTALYWYRQSLGQGPEFLIYFQGTGAADDSGLPNDRFFAVRPEGSVSTLKIQRTERGDSAVYLCASSSRPQGGGNTGELFFGEGSRLTVL.

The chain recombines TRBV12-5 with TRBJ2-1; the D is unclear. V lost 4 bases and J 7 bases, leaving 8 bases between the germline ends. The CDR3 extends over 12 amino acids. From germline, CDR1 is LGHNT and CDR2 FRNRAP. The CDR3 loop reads CASGSRRNEQFF. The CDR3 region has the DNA TGTGCTAGTGGTTCCCGGAGAAATGAGCAGTTCTTC.